The next 6 T cell receptor beta chains were all read from a single sample in a study of blood T cell repertoires in COVID-19. Here immunoSEQ multiplex PCR was the method, and the copy in TCRdb shows in-frame clones only, minus some. This table holds just under 60,000 clones, about 80% found once. The sequencing input was peripheral blood. All receptors derive from an older man with COVID-19, enrolled during active disease.

CDR3 loop: CASSRVAAEASTTEAFF. CDR3 bases: TGTGCCAGCAGCCGGGTCGCAGCCGAGGCCTCAACGACTGAAGCTTTCTTT. V is TRBV4-2 and J is TRBJ1-1; D remains ambiguous. The V end lost 4 bases, the J end lost 5 bases, and 23 bases lay between the germline ends. Germline V gene data show CDR1 as LGHNA and CDR2 as YNFKEQ. The CDR3 length is 17 residues.

The chain combines TRBV6-2 or TRBV6-3 with TRBJ1-1, with no clear D. CDR1 and CDR2 from the germline V gene are MNHEY and SVGEGT. CDR3 length: 13 amino acids. Trimming shortened V by 3 bases and J by 1 base, and 6 bases separated the two germline ends. CDR3 nucleotides: TGTGCCAGCAGTTATACACAGAACACTGAAGCTTTCTTT. Its translation: CASSYTQNTEAFF.

The chain recombines TRBV20-1 with TRBJ1-2; the D is unclear. Germline CDR1 DFQATT, CDR2 SNEGSKA (reference sequence). Trimming shortened V by 3 bases and J by 4 bases, and 12 bases separated the two germline ends. The CDR3 runs to 13 residues. DNA for the CDR3: TGCAGTGCTAGTTTGCAGGCCTCCTATGGCTACACCTTC. This sequence encodes CSASLQASYGYTF.

A single count supports this clone. The rearrangement links TRBV4-3 to TRBJ2-1; a possible D gene is TRBD2 (5 bases). Trimming cost V 2 bases and J 1 base, with 12 bases left between them. Germline V CDR1 and CDR2: LGHNA, YSLEER. The CDR3 runs to 16 residues. CDR3 in DNA: TGCGCCAGCAGCCAAAGTCAAGGCGGGTCCTACAATGAGCAGTTCTTC. Protein product: CASSQSQGGSYNEQFF.

V gene TRBV7-6 combines with J gene TRBJ1-1, with 7 nucleotides matching TRBD1. CDR3 size: 14 residues. The trim removed 5 bases at V and 1 base at J, leaving 4 bases unmatched. From germline, CDR1 is SGHVS and CDR2 FNYEAQ. The CDR3 region is CASSLDRRNTEAFF. CDR3 sequence (DNA): TGTGCCAGCAGCCTGGACAGGAGGAACACTGAAGCTTTCTTT.

The chain is built from TRBV7-2 and TRBJ1-5; TRBD1 agrees at 8 bases. J lost 2 bases, V lost 5 bases, and 2 bases had no gene match. In germline, CDR1 is SGHTA, CDR2 FQGNSA. This CDR3 is 14 amino acids long. DNA of the CDR3: TGTGCCAGCAGCGCGGACAGGGGCAATCAGCCCCAGCATTTT. Its translation is CASSADRGNQPQHF.